Listed below are T cell receptor beta chains from one sample, sequenced in a study of Ad26.COV2.S vaccination and SARS-CoV-2 variants. The table came from immunoSEQ multiplex PCR; TCRdb's copy has only in-frame clones and leaves some out. The data show around 450,000 clones, roughly 91% seen once. Sample: peripheral blood, taken in a trial of Ad26.COV2.S vaccine versus placebo. These receptors were obtained from a person aged 18-65 years who received the Ad26.COV2.S COVID-19 vaccine or a placebo. Each CDR3 is given with its conserved first and last residue. The D gene is left open where the match is weak. Part of the rows lack a size; the others show once, few, many or a class for expanded clones.

clone size | D gene | J gene | V gene | CDR3 DNA | CDR3 protein
NA | TRBD2 | TRBJ2-7 | TRBV11-3 | TGTGCCAGCAGCTTAGCTAGCGGGATGGGATACGAGCAGTACTTC | CASSLASGMGYEQYF
NA | NA | TRBJ2-7 | TRBV6-5 | TGTGCCAGCAGTTACTCATACAACTCCTACGAGCAGTACTTC | CASSYSYNSYEQYF
NA | NA | TRBJ2-1 | TRBV14 | TGTGCCAGCAGCCTGCGGACCTACTACAATGAGCAGTTCTTC | CASSLRTYYNEQFF
NA | NA | TRBJ2-3 | TRBV5-1 | TGCGCCAGCAGCTCCCATGGGACACCCGCCTCAGATACGCAGTATTTT | CASSSHGTPASDTQYF
NA | NA | TRBJ1-4 | TRBV7-9 | TGTGCCAGCAGCTTAGGCGGGGGGGATGAAAAACTGTTTTTT | CASSLGGGDEKLFF
NA | TRBD1 | TRBJ2-4 | TRBV19 | TGTGCCAGTAGTATAGGGGGACAGGGAGAGGAGTACTTC | CASSIGGQGEEYF
NA | NA | TRBJ2-5 | TRBV28 | TGTGCCAGCAGTTATTCAGGGCCGCCGGCGACCCAGTACTTC | CASSYSGPPATQYF
NA | TRBD1 | TRBJ1-5 | TRBV19 | TGTGCCAGTAGTATTACGGACAGGGAAAATCAGCCCCAGCATTTT | CASSITDRENQPQHF
NA | NA | TRBJ2-7 | TRBV6-2/TRBV6-3 | TGTGCCAGCAGTTGGGGACCCACCTTCGAGCAGTACTTC | CASSWGPTFEQYF
NA | TRBD2 | TRBJ2-2 | TRBV11-3 | TGTGCCAGCAGCTTAAGCGGGAGACACAACACCGGGGAGCTGTTTTTT | CASSLSGRHNTGELFF
NA | TRBD1 | TRBJ2-1 | TRBV7-9 | TGTGCCAGCAGCATGGGACAGCTCAATGAGCAGTTCTTC | CASSMGQLNEQFF
NA | TRBD1 | TRBJ1-1 | TRBV28 | TGTGCCACCCGGACAGGGGGCACTGAAGCTTTCTTT | CATRTGGTEAFF
once | NA | TRBJ1-1 | TRBV28 | TGTGCCAGCAATAGAGGGAGAGGAGCTTTCTTT | CASNRGRGAFF
NA | NA | TRBJ2-2 | TRBV7-7 | TGTGCTAGCAGCTTAGAAGTAGCCCTCACCGGGGAGCTGTTTTTT | CASSLEVALTGELFF
NA | NA | TRBJ1-4 | TRBV5-1 | TGCGCCAGCAGCCGGGACGCAGCTAATGAAAAACTGTTTTTT | CASSRDAANEKLFF
NA | NA | TRBJ1-1 | TRBV7-2 | TGTGCCAGCAGCCCGGACAGTTCCCAGAACACTGAAGCTTTCTTT | CASSPDSSQNTEAFF
NA | TRBD2 | TRBJ2-1 | TRBV11-2 | TGTGCCAGCAAAACTACTAGCGGGATCGATGAGCAGTTCTTC | CASKTTSGIDEQFF
NA | TRBD1 | TRBJ2-4 | TRBV28 | TGTGCCAGCACCGCATCGGGACAGGGGATTCCGGCCAAAAACATTCAGTACTTC | CASTASGQGIPAKNIQYF
NA | NA | TRBJ2-7 | TRBV11-2 | TGTGCCAGCAGCTTAGATCATGGGGGGTCGGGCGAGCAGTACTTC | CASSLDHGGSGEQYF
NA | NA | TRBJ2-3 | TRBV28 | TGTGCCAGCAGTTTACAGTTTGGTCTAGATACGCAGTATTTT | CASSLQFGLDTQYF
NA | NA | TRBJ1-4 | TRBV5-6 | TGTGCCAGCAGCTTAGCCGGAACTAATGAAAAACTGTTTTTT | CASSLAGTNEKLFF
NA | TRBD1 | TRBJ1-5 | TRBV30 | TGTGCCTGGAGTGCCGGACAGGGGCTGCAGCCCCAGCATTTT | CAWSAGQGLQPQHF
NA | NA | TRBJ2-2 | TRBV5-1 | TGCGCCAGCAGCCCGGGGGCGCGAAACACCGGGGAGCTGTTTTTT | CASSPGARNTGELFF
NA | NA | TRBJ1-4 | TRBV28 | TGTGCCAGCATGGGGGCGGGAGATGAAAAACTGTTTTTT | CASMGAGDEKLFF
NA | NA | TRBJ2-7 | TRBV12-3/TRBV12-4 | TGTGCCAGCAGTTATGGGGCCCTTGGCGAGCAGTACTTC | CASSYGALGEQYF
NA | NA | TRBJ2-1 | TRBV6-4 | TGTGCCAGCAGTGACTCGGCTGAGGCGGGAGGAAGGGGGCCCCACAATGAGCAGTTCTTC | CASSDSAEAGGRGPHNEQFF
NA | NA | TRBJ2-5 | TRBV18 | TGTGCCAGCTCACCTGGGCGCCTCCAAGAGACCCAGTACTTC | CASSPGRLQETQYF
NA | NA | TRBJ2-7 | TRBV29-1 | TGCAGCGTTGAAGATGGGAAACAGTCCCGCGAGCAGTACTTC | CSVEDGKQSREQYF
NA | NA | TRBJ1-1 | TRBV5-1 | TGCGCCAGCGGCCCCGGGACACCGAACACTGAAGCTTTCTTT | CASGPGTPNTEAFF
NA | NA | TRBJ1-5 | TRBV27 | TGTGCCAGCAGTAACGGGCCACCTATGCCCCAGCATTTT | CASSNGPPMPQHF
NA | TRBD1 | TRBJ2-7 | TRBV20-1 | TGCAGTGCTAGTCGGACAGGGGGGATAGGGGAGCAGTACTTC | CSASRTGGIGEQYF
NA | NA | TRBJ1-4 | TRBV6-5 | TGTGCCAGCACTACAGGGTGGGAAAAACTGTTTTTT | CASTTGWEKLFF
NA | TRBD2 | TRBJ2-5 | TRBV20-1 | TGCAGTGCTAGTAGCCTAGCGGGAGCGGAGACCCAGTACTTC | CSASSLAGAETQYF